This is a list of T cell receptor beta chains from one sample in a study of blood T cell repertoires in COVID-19. The table came from immunoSEQ multiplex PCR; TCRdb's copy has only in-frame clones and leaves some out. This table has approximately 220,000 clones, 86% appearing once. Sequencing used PBMCs or T cells enriched from blood (not recorded which). The source is a woman aged 40 to 49 with acute COVID-19. CDR3s include the opening cysteine and the closing phenylalanine or tryptophan. A D gene is named only where the DNA matches it firmly. For some rows the clone size is stated as once, few or many, or as a class when expanded; others skip it.

clone_size j_call d_call v_call cdr3_nt cdr3_aa
- TRBJ2-1 - TRBV29-1 TGCAGCGTAGTTCTTAGCTCCTACAATGAGCAGTTCTTC CSVVLSSYNEQFF
- TRBJ1-5 TRBD1 TRBV29-1 TGCAGCGTTCAAGACAGGGAAAATCAGCCCCAGCATTTT CSVQDRENQPQHF
few TRBJ1-6 TRBD1 TRBV30 TGTGCCTGGAACAGGGGAACCCCAGGTTCACCCCTCCACTTT CAWNRGTPGSPLHF
once TRBJ1-1 - TRBV21-1 TGTGCCAGCATACAGGACACCCTGAACACTGAAGCTTTCTTT CASIQDTLNTEAFF
- TRBJ2-1 - TRBV3-1/TRBV3-2 TGTGCCAGCAGCCAAGATCTGGCTGCCCACAATGAGCAGTTCTTC CASSQDLAAHNEQFF
- TRBJ1-2 - TRBV5-1 TGCGCCAGCAGCTTGGAGATACAGGCCAAGGGCTACACCTTC CASSLEIQAKGYTF
- TRBJ2-1 - TRBV9 TGTGCCAGCAGCGTAGCTGTGCGTTCCGGTGAGCAGTTCTTC CASSVAVRSGEQFF
- TRBJ2-2 - TRBV7-9 TGTGCCAGCAGCAGGGCTAGCTGGGAGCTGTTTTTT CASSRASWELFF
- TRBJ2-7 TRBD1 TRBV11-3 TGTGCCAGCAGCTGGGACAGGGGGCCTGAGCAGTACTTC CASSWDRGPEQYF
- TRBJ2-7 - TRBV2 TGTGCCAGCAGTATTGGACTATCCTACGAGCAGTACTTC CASSIGLSYEQYF
- TRBJ1-2 - TRBV5-1 TGCGCCAGCAGCTTGGCCGGCACAGAAGGAGGCTACACCTTC CASSLAGTEGGYTF
- TRBJ2-1 TRBD2 TRBV11-3 TGTGCCAGCAGCACTAGCGGGGGGGCGAGAGAGCAGTTCTTC CASSTSGGAREQFF
- TRBJ2-1 - TRBV6-6 TGTGCCAGCATTGGGGCCCTTATTAACAATGAGCAGTTCTTC CASIGALINNEQFF
once TRBJ2-7 TRBD2 TRBV2 TGTGCCAGCAGTCAACCGGGACTAGTCTCCTACGAGCAGTACTTC CASSQPGLVSYEQYF
- TRBJ2-3 - TRBV6-4 TGTGCCAGCAGTGACCGATCAGGGGACACAGATACGCAGTATTTT CASSDRSGDTDTQYF
- TRBJ1-2 - TRBV10-2 TGCGCCAGCCGAGACCCGGCGGGGGGCTACACCTTC CASRDPAGGYTF
- TRBJ1-1 - TRBV11-3 TGTGCCAGCAGCTTAGCCTGGAACACTGAAGCTTTCTTT CASSLAWNTEAFF
- TRBJ1-2 TRBD1 TRBV23-1 TGCGCCATCACGAACGGGACAGAAGTCGGCTACACCTTC CAITNGTEVGYTF